What follows are 16 T cell receptor beta chains derived from one specimen sequenced in a study of neurological immune-mediated disorders. MiXCR was run by TCRdb on the 5' RACE reads, yielding one entry per CDR3 protein. The sample lists tens of thousands of distinct CDR3 sequences, about an eighth seen once, with less than 2% in the top ten. The sample taken for sequencing was PBMCs. These receptors came from a man aged 60-69 years in good health.

This clonotype was observed at least ten times. The chain is built from TRBV7-9 and TRBJ2-1; TRBD1 matches 11 bases. The V and J ends lost 5 bases and 4 bases, in that order; junction bases with no gene match: 7. The CDR3 totals 16 residues. From germline, CDR1 is SEHNR and CDR2 FQNEAQ (reference sequence). The CDR3: CASSPRGQGVYNEQFF. The CDR3 nucleotides are TGTGCCAGCAGCCCCCGGGGACAGGGGGTGTACAATGAGCAGTTCTTC.

This clonotype appeared many times. The J gene is TRBJ1-1, the V gene TRBV10-3; D is uncertain. Trimming took off 1 base at V and 1 base at J, with 7 bases between the two ends. Germline CDR1 is ENHRY and CDR2 is SYGVKD. The length of the CDR3 is 14 residues. The CDR3 sequence is CAISEWVGNTEAFF. CDR3 coding DNA: TGTGCCATCAGTGAGTGGGTAGGGAACACTGAAGCTTTCTTT.

This clonotype was seen at least ten times. The rearrangement uses TRBV6-5 and TRBJ2-2; D is perhaps TRBD1 (5 bases). Germline CDR1 and CDR2: MNHEY and SVGAGI. Trimming removed 6 bases from V and 6 bases from J, with 17 bases in between. The CDR3 spans 15 residues. This CDR3 is CASRRTPGRAGELFF. The CDR3 nucleotides read TGTGCCAGCAGGAGGACACCCGGCAGGGCCGGGGAGCTGTTTTTT.

Many counts were recorded for this clonotype. The chain combines TRBV4-3 with TRBJ2-1; a possible D gene is TRBD2 (5 bases). The length of the CDR3 is 16 residues. V was cut by 0 bases and J by 7 bases, with 16 bases left in between. Germline V gene sequence: CDR1 LGHNA, CDR2 YSLEER. Here the CDR3 reads CASSQEPLPSGNEQFF. CDR3 sequence (DNA): TGCGCCAGCAGCCAAGAGCCCCTACCGTCGGGGAATGAGCAGTTCTTC.

This clonotype was seen at least ten times. The rearrangement uses TRBV4-3 and TRBJ2-7; D perhaps matches TRBD2 (6 bases). The germline V gene has CDR1 LGHNA and CDR2 YSLEER. This CDR3 comprises 16 residues. Trimming took off 0 bases at V and 3 bases at J, with 15 bases between the two ends. The DNA for the CDR3 is TGCGCCAGCAGCCAAGATCTTGTAGGGAGGAACTACGAGCAGTACTTC. It is translated as CASSQDLVGRNYEQYF.

This clonotype was counted many times. The CDR3: CASSSFSGQYGYTF. The CDR3, as DNA: TGCGCCAGCAGCTCATTTTCCGGACAGTATGGCTACACCTTC. V gene TRBV5-1 combines with J gene TRBJ1-2; D perhaps matches TRBD1 (6 bases). Looked up from germline, CDR1 is SGHRS and CDR2 is YFSETQ. Trimming left V 3 bases short and J 5 bases short, with 14 bases between. The CDR3 sequence is 14 residues long.

This clonotype has a count of ten or more. The limits of the CDR3 on the DNA are not certain, so only TCRdb's listed CDR3 is given. The rearrangement links TRBV7-5 to TRBJ1-2; TRBD1 is the table's D call and was not checked against the DNA. TRBV7-5 is a recognized pseudogene. With termini counted, the CDR3 has 19 amino acids. The chain's CDR3 is CISVPEAPVNRGLNYGYTF.

This clonotype has ten or more counts. This sequence joins TRBV2 and TRBJ1-1, with D perhaps TRBD1 (6 bases). CDR1 SNHLY and CDR2 FYNNEI come from the germline V gene. V was shortened by 5 bases and J by 4 bases, with 14 bases between the two germline ends. The CDR3 is made up of 14 amino acids. CDR3 nucleotides: TGTGCCAGCAGTATACAGGGTAGGGTCACTGAAGCTTTCTTT. Translating it yields CASSIQGRVTEAFF.

This clonotype was observed many times. The chain carries TRBV6-5 and TRBJ2-6; D is uncertain. The CDR3 sequence is 15 residues long. In germline, CDR1 is MNHEY, CDR2 SVGAGI. V was trimmed by 4 bases and J by 0 bases, leaving 7 bases between them. CDR3 nucleotide sequence: TGTGCCAGCAGTTTTCAGCTCTCTGGGGCCAACGTCCTGACTTTC. Translated: CASSFQLSGANVLTF.

This clonotype is categorized as medium-sized. V gene TRBV4-3 combines with J gene TRBJ2-3, with D maybe TRBD1 (6 bases). Trimming pared 0 bases from V and 2 bases from J, leaving 9 bases between. The germline V gene encodes CDR1 LGHNA and CDR2 YSLEER. CDR3 length equals 15 residues. CDR3 bases: TGCGCCAGCAGCCAAGATGGACAGACCACAGATACGCAGTATTTT. This codes for CASSQDGQTTDTQYF.

CDR3 in amino acids: CSAFRDRGLDEQFF. In nucleotides, the CDR3 is TGCAGTGCTTTCCGGGACAGGGGGCTCGATGAGCAGTTCTTC. The chain is built from TRBV20-1 and TRBJ2-1; 12 bases are shared with TRBD1. The CDR3 totals 14 residues. The germline V gene encodes CDR1 DFQATT and CDR2 SNEGSKA (reference sequence). The trim removed 5 bases at V and 8 bases at J, leaving 7 bases unmatched.

This clonotype was picked up many times. This chain uses TRBV6-4 with TRBJ2-1; 9 bases line up with TRBD2. This CDR3 contains 16 residues. Germline-derived CDR1 and CDR2 are MRHNA and SNTAGT. After removal of 4 bases from V and 10 bases from J, the junction contained 14 bases not matched to a gene. The CDR3 spells CASSGASGEEAGEQFF. The CDR3 DNA is TGTGCCAGCAGTGGGGCTAGCGGGGAAGAAGCAGGCGAGCAGTTCTTC.

The table lists this clonotype with many counts. This sequence joins TRBV5-1 and TRBJ1-6; TRBD1 agrees at 7 bases. The CDR3 covers 15 residues. Trimming cost V 6 bases and J 1 base; bases outside gene matches: 4. Germline values: CDR1 SGHRS, CDR2 YFSETQ. For the CDR3, the DNA is TGCGCCAGCAAGACAGGGAGGTCCTATAATTCACCCCTCCACTTT. Its protein is CASKTGRSYNSPLHF.

On this clonotype: A much larger clone sits a single nucleotide away, making a read error possible. The J gene is TRBJ2-1, the V gene TRBV29-1, with a weak D call TRBD1 (5 bases). The CDR3 runs 11 residues. V was clipped by 5 bases and J by 10 bases, with 12 bases between them. Germline V gives CDR1 SQVTM, CDR2 ANQGSEA. The CDR3 protein is CSVSWTREQFF. The CDR3 coding sequence is TGCAGCGTTTCATGGACAAGAGAGCAGTTCTTC.

Comment on this clonotype: With a much larger clone just one base away, this may be a read error. V usage is TRBV20-1 and J usage is TRBJ2-7; 9 bases are shared with TRBD1. The trim removed 5 bases at V and 8 bases at J, leaving 13 bases unmatched. Germline lookup yields CDR1 DFQATT and CDR2 SNEGSKA (reference sequence). This CDR3 comprises 14 residues. The CDR3 sequence is CSAYPGQGPIKQYF. The CDR3 region has the DNA TGCAGTGCTTACCCGGGACAGGGCCCCATCAAGCAGTACTTC.

This clonotype was counted ten times or more. The chain joins TRBV29-1 to TRBJ1-1; no definite D call. The CDR3 consists of 12 residues. Germline assignment: CDR1 SQVTM and CDR2 ANQGSEA. V was shortened by 5 bases and J by 5 bases, with 12 bases between the two germline ends. CDR3 DNA: TGCAGCGTTCGGGGATTGGGGACTGAAGCTTTCTTT. Translating gives CSVRGLGTEAFF.